This TCR beta chain was captured in a study of cytomegalovirus exposure and HLA in healthy donors. Points from the study as a whole: HLA alleles showed associations with 15,000 to 20,000 TCR beta sequences in a later analysis, at a 0.05 false discovery rate.

Points on this clone: Antigen: not known.

Use of 60 Vbeta and 13 Jbeta primers characterized the PCR. Authors' methods: Per a later analysis, the number of unique TCR beta chains was about 78 million, of which 8.5 million to 11 million were shared. TCRdb keeps only in-frame clones here, not all; method: immunoSEQ multiplex PCR. V, J and clone size were drawn from that table, and D and trimming were deduced from the DNA. Among about 97,000 clones, roughly 80% were seen once, and the ten largest hold around 4.1%. The sequenced sample consisted of PBMCs. This TCR came from a man aged 35 to 55 in good health and CMV-seronegative.

CDR3 coding DNA: TGCGCCAGCAGCCAACCCGGGTACTCTGGAAACACCATATATTTT. Protein: CASSQPGYSGNTIYF. The chain couples TRBV4-1 to TRBJ1-3; unclear D gene. The CDR3 loop spans 15 amino acids. V lost 2 bases and J lost 0, with 8 bases in between. Looked up from germline, CDR1 is MGHRA and CDR2 is YSYEKL.